At least ten counts were recorded for the clone carrying this T cell receptor (beta chain). Amplified material comprised TCR beta CDR3 regions derived from RNA transcripts. RT-PCR in the first round used HTBI primers; a second-round multiplex PCR followed. TCRdb reprocessed the multiplex PCR reads via MiXCR and lists one record per CDR3 protein. The sample lists about 220,000 distinct CDR3 sequences; 20% to 25% were seen once. There are 16 residues in the CDR3. J was trimmed by 6 bases and V by 3 bases; bases with no gene match: 9. Germline CDR1 ENHRY, CDR2 SYGVKD. The sample is drawn from a study of Graves' ophthalmopathy and Graves' hyperthyroidism. Symptoms, serum thyroxine and TRAb, thyroid ultrasound, and orbital computed tomography formed the diagnostic basis.

The sequenced material came from peripheral blood. The gene calls are TRBV10-3 and TRBJ1-5; 9 bases are a match to TRBD1. This sequence originates from a woman in her forties or fifties with Graves' ophthalmopathy. CDR3: CAISEPTGGGSQPQHF. CDR3 nucleotides: TGTGCCATCAGTGAACCGACAGGGGGAGGGAGTCAGCCCCAGCATTTT.